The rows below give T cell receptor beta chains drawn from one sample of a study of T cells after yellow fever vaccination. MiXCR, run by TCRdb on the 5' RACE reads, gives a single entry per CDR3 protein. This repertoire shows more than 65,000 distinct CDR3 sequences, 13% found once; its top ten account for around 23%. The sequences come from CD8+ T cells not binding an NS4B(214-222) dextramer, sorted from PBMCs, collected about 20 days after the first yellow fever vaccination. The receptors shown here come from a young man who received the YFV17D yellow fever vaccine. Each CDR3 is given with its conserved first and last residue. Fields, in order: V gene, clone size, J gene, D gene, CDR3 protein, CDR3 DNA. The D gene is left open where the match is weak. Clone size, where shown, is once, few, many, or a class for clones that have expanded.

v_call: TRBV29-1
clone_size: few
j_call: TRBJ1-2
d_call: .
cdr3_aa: CSVVAPGDYGYTF
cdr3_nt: TGCAGCGTTGTGGCACCCGGGGACTATGGCTACACCTTC

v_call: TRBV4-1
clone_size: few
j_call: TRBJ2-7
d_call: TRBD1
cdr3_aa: CASSQEHRGNEQYF
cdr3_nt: TGCGCCAGCAGCCAAGAGCACAGGGGAAACGAGCAGTACTTC

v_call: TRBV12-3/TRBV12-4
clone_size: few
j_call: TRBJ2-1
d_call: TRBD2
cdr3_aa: CASSLRTSGDSYNEQFF
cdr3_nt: TGTGCCAGCAGTTTGCGGACTAGCGGGGACTCCTACAATGAGCAGTTCTTC

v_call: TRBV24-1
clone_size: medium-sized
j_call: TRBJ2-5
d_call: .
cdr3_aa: CATSDLQGAEETQYF
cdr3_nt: TGTGCCACCAGTGATTTACAAGGTGCCGAAGAGACCCAGTACTTC

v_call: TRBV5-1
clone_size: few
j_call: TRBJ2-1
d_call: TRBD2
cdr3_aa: CASSLLGGGYNEQFF
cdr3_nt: TGCGCCAGCAGCTTGCTCGGGGGGGGCTACAATGAGCAGTTCTTC

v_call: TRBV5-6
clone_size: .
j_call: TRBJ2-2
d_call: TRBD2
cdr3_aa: CASSLSGGRELFF
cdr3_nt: TGTGCCAGCAGCTTGAGCGGGGGCAGGGAGCTGTTTTTT

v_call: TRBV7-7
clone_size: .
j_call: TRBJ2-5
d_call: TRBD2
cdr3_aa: CASSSRSGGAETQYF
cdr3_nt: TGTGCCAGCAGCTCCCGTAGCGGGGGGGCAGAGACCCAGTACTTC

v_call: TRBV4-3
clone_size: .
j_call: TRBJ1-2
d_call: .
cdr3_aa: CASSQLSPRVGDGYTF
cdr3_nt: TGCGCCAGCAGCCAATTAAGCCCCAGGGTGGGTGATGGCTACACCTTC

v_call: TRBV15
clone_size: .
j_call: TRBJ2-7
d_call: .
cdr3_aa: CATGGRMGTAEQYF
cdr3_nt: TGTGCCACCGGGGGCCGGATGGGAACGGCCGAGCAGTACTTC

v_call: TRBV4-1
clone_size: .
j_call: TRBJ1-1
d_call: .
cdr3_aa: CASSQDWTANTEAFF
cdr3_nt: TGCGCCAGCAGCCAAGATTGGACGGCGAACACTGAAGCTTTCTTT

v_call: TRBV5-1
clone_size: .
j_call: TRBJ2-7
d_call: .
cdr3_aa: CASSFLTGTSTYEQYF
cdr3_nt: TGCGCCAGCAGCTTTCTTACCGGGACTTCAACTTACGAGCAGTACTTC

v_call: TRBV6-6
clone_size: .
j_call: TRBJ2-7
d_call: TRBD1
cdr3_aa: CASRVWTGHEQYF
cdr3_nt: TGTGCCAGCAGGGTGTGGACAGGGCACGAGCAGTACTTC

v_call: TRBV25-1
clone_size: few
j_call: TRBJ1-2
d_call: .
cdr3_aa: CASSESGGYGYTF
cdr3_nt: TGTGCCAGCAGTGAATCTGGGGGTTATGGCTACACCTTC

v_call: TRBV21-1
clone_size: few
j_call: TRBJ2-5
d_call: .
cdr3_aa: CASSSRRGRAQETQYF
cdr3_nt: TGTGCCAGCAGCTCGCGGCGGGGCAGGGCCCAAGAGACCCAGTACTTC

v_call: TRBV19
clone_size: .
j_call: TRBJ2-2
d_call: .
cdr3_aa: CASTPVRVYTGELFF
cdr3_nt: TGTGCCAGTACGCCCGTAAGAGTGTACACCGGGGAGCTGTTTTTT

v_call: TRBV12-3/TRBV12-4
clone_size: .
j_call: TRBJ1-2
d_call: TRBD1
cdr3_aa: CASRSDRGVPYGYTF
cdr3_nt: TGTGCCAGCAGATCGGACAGGGGCGTACCCTATGGCTACACCTTC

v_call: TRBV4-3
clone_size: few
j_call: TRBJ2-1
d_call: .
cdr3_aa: CASSQGSSENEQFF
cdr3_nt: TGCGCCAGCAGCCAAGGGTCTAGCGAAAATGAGCAGTTCTTC

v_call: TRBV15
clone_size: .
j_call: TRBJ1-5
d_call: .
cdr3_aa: CATSATGNSNQPQHF
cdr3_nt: TGTGCCACCAGCGCCACAGGGAATAGCAATCAGCCCCAGCATTTT

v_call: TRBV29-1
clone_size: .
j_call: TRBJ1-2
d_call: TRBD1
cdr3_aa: CSVDPQGESGGYTF
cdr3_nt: TGCAGCGTTGACCCACAGGGGGAAAGCGGGGGCTACACCTTC

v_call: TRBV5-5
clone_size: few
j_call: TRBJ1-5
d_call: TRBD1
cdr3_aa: CASSSGQGYSQPQHF
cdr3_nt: TGTGCCAGCAGCTCTGGACAGGGGTACTCCCAGCCCCAGCATTTT

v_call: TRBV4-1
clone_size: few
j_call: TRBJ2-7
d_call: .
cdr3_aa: CASSQEAATLKQYF
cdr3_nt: TGCGCCAGCAGCCAAGAGGCAGCAACTTTGAAGCAGTACTTC

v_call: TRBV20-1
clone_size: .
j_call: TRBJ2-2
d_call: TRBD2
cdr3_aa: CSARSGGPANTGELFF
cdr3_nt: TGCAGTGCTAGGTCGGGGGGGCCCGCGAACACCGGGGAGCTGTTTTTT

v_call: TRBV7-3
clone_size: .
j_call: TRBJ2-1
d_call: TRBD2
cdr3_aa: CASSITGGPDEQFF
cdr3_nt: TGTGCCAGCAGCATTACGGGGGGGCCGGATGAGCAGTTCTTC

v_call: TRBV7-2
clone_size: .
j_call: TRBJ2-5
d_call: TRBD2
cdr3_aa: CASSLRSTSTQETQYF
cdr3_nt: TGTGCCAGCAGCTTACGATCGACTAGCACCCAAGAGACCCAGTACTTC

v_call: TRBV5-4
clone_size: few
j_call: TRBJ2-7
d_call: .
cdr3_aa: CASNRMGQGEQYF
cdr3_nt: TGTGCCAGCAACCGAATGGGGCAGGGCGAGCAGTACTTC

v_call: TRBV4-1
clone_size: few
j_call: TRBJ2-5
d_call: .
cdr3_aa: CASSQPGQINQETQYF
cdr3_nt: TGCGCCAGCAGCCAACCGGGACAAATAAACCAAGAGACCCAGTACTTC

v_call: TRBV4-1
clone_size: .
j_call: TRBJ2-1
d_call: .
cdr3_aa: CASSQDWRNEQFF
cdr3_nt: TGCGCCAGCAGCCAAGATTGGAGGAATGAGCAGTTCTTC

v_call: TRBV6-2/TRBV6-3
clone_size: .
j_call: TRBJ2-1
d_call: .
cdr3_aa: CASSYEEGLGSFYNEQFF
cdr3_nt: TGTGCCAGCAGTTACGAGGAAGGGCTGGGATCGTTCTACAATGAGCAGTTCTTC

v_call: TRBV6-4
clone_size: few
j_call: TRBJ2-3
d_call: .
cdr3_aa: CASSLYVVGEVLGTDTQYF
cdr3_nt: TGTGCCAGCAGCCTTTACGTGGTGGGGGAGGTCCTTGGCACAGATACGCAGTATTTT

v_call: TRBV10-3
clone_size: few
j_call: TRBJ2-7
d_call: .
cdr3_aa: CAISERPGTVTYEQYF
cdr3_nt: TGTGCCATCAGTGAGCGACCCGGGACGGTTACCTACGAGCAGTACTTC

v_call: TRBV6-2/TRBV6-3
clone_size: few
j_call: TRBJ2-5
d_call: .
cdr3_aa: CASSYPEKGIEETQYF
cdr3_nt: TGTGCCAGCAGTTACCCGGAAAAGGGCATTGAAGAGACCCAGTACTTC

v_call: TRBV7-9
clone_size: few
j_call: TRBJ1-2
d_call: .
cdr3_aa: CASSPRTEAYGYTF
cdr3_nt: TGTGCCAGCAGTCCCCGGACAGAGGCATATGGCTACACCTTC

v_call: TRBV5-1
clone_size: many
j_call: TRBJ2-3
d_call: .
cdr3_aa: CASSLNSDTQYF
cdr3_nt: TGCGCCAGCAGCTTGAACTCAGATACGCAGTATTTT

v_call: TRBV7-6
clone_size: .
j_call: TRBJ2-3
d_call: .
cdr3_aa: CASSYQGGADTQYF
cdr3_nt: TGTGCCAGCAGCTATCAGGGGGGGGCAGATACGCAGTATTTT

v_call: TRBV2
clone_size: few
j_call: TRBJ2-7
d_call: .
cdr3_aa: CASSAYGRPYEQYF
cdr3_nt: TGTGCCAGCAGCGCGTACGGAAGGCCCTACGAGCAGTACTTC

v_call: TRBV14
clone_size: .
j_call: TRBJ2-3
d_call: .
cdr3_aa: CASSQVGGLSTDTQYF
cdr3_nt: TGTGCCAGCAGCCAAGTGGGGGGGCTGAGCACAGATACGCAGTATTTT

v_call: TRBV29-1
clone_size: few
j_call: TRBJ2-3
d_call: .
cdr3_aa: CSVEVGAGDTQYF
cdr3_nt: TGCAGCGTTGAAGTCGGAGCCGGAGATACGCAGTATTTT

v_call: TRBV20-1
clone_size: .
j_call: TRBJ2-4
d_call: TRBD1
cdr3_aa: CSAHGTGRNIQYF
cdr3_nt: TGCAGTGCCCATGGGACAGGGAGGAACATTCAGTACTTC

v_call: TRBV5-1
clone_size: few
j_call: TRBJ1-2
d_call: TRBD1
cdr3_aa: CASSNPGDRSYGYTF
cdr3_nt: TGCGCCAGCAGCAATCCCGGGGACAGGTCCTATGGCTACACCTTC

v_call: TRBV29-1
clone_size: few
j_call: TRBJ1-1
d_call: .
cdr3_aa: CRFAEGRLNTEAFF
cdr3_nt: TGCAGGTTCGCCGAGGGGCGCCTGAACACTGAAGCTTTCTTT

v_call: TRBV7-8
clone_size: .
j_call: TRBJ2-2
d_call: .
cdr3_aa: CASSSIRDTGELFF
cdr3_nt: TGTGCCAGCAGCTCGATCCGGGACACCGGGGAGCTGTTTTTT

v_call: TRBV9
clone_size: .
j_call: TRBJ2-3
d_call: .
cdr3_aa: CASSVAGGRADTQYF
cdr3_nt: TGTGCCAGCAGCGTAGCGGGGGGCCGGGCAGATACGCAGTATTTT

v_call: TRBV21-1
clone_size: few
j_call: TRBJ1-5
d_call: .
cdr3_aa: CASSTDRVNQPQHF
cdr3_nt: TGTGCCAGCAGCACGGACAGGGTCAATCAGCCCCAGCATTTT

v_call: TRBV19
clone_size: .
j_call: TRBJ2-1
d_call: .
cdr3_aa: CASSTGFEQFF
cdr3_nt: TGTGCCAGTAGTACCGGGTTTGAGCAGTTCTTC

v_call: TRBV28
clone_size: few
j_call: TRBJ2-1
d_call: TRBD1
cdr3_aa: CASSLGTGAGNEQFF
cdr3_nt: TGTGCCAGCAGTTTAGGGACAGGGGCGGGGAATGAGCAGTTCTTC